These T cell receptor beta chains were read from a single sample in a study of blood T cells in healthy people across ages. MiXCR, applied by TCRdb to the 5' RACE reads, yields one record per CDR3 protein. This repertoire shows 1.5 million to 2 million distinct CDR3 sequences, about 50% found once; its top ten account for 2.1%. Material for sequencing was blood. The receptors come from a woman aged 40 to 50 in good health. Each CDR3 is given with its conserved first and last residue. D genes are given only for firm matches. Clone size appears in some rows only: once, few, many, or a class for an expanded clone.

V,size,J,D,CDR3,DNA
TRBV19,once,TRBJ2-6,TRBD1,CATRTGQGDSGANVLTF,TGTGCCACTCGAACGGGACAGGGAGACTCTGGGGCCAACGTCCTGACTTTC
TRBV29-1,.,TRBJ2-7,TRBD1,CSVEIPRTGYEQYF,TGCAGCGTTGAAATTCCCAGGACAGGCTACGAGCAGTACTTC
TRBV10-3,few,TRBJ2-6,.,CAIAGETSGANVLTF,TGTGCCATCGCGGGTGAAACCTCTGGGGCCAACGTCCTGACTTTC
TRBV4-1,.,TRBJ1-5,TRBD1,CASSQLTGGQPQHF,TGCGCCAGCAGCCAACTAACAGGGGGTCAGCCCCAGCATTTT
TRBV7-2,few,TRBJ2-7,.,CASSLEGSGTYEQYF,TGTGCCAGCAGCTTAGAAGGGAGTGGGACCTACGAGCAGTACTTC
TRBV27,once,TRBJ2-7,.,CASSLLNGPYEQYF,TGTGCCAGCAGTTTATTGAACGGACCCTACGAGCAGTACTTC
TRBV6-5,.,TRBJ2-1,TRBD2,CASSYGLASNEQFF,TGTGCCAGCAGTTACGGACTAGCGTCAAATGAGCAGTTCTTC
TRBV27,.,TRBJ1-6,.,CASSLMNGGSPLHF,TGTGCCAGCAGTTTAATGAATGGGGGATCACCCCTCCACTTT
TRBV4-2,.,TRBJ2-5,TRBD1,CASSQLGQGKETQYF,TGTGCCAGCAGCCAGCTGGGACAGGGGAAAGAGACCCAGTACTTC
TRBV25-1,few,TRBJ2-5,.,CASSQNGPTPLYF,TGTGCCAGCAGTCAAAACGGTCCCACCCCCTTGTACTTC
TRBV10-3,many,TRBJ2-4,.,CAISDPGNAKNIQYF,TGTGCCATCAGTGACCCAGGGAACGCCAAAAACATTCAGTACTTC
TRBV27,few,TRBJ2-3,TRBD1,CASSLSQGGTDTQYF,TGTGCCAGCAGTTTGAGCCAGGGGGGCACAGATACGCAGTATTTT
TRBV4-3,.,TRBJ2-1,.,CASSQDYQGSPNEQFF,TGCGCCAGCAGCCAAGATTATCAGGGATCACCCAATGAGCAGTTCTTC
TRBV29-1,.,TRBJ2-5,.,CSVGGGGGETQYF,TGCAGCGTTGGAGGGGGGGGAGGAGAGACCCAGTACTTC
TRBV20-1,once,TRBJ1-1,.,CSGTRGNTEAFF,TGCAGTGGCACACGGGGTAACACTGAAGCTTTCTTT
TRBV11-2,.,TRBJ2-7,.,CASSRDRLAYEQYF,TGTGCCAGCAGCCGTGACAGGTTGGCCTACGAGCAGTACTTC
TRBV4-3,.,TRBJ2-3,TRBD2,CASSGTGGMGGNTDTQYF,TGCGCCAGCAGCGGGACCGGGGGGATGGGGGGTAACACAGATACGCAGTATTTT
TRBV9,.,TRBJ2-7,TRBD2,CASSVGFLAGGQNEQYF,TGTGCCAGCAGCGTAGGGTTCCTAGCGGGGGGGCAGAACGAGCAGTACTTC
TRBV28,.,TRBJ2-3,.,CASSVAPDGTQYF,TGTGCCAGCAGTGTTGCCCCTGACGGTACGCAGTATTTT
TRBV15,few,TRBJ1-2,TRBD1,CATSQDRGRGYTF,TGTGCCACCAGCCAGGACAGGGGGCGAGGCTACACCTTC
TRBV28,.,TRBJ2-7,.,CASSFREHEQYF,TGTGCCAGCAGTTTTAGGGAACACGAGCAGTACTTC
TRBV7-9,.,TRBJ1-5,.,CASSPQGPPNQPQHF,TGTGCCAGCAGCCCCCAGGGGCCCCCTAACCAGCCCCAGCATTTT
TRBV20-1,few,TRBJ2-1,.,CSARGLGDGYNEQFF,TGCAGTGCTAGAGGACTAGGTGATGGGTACAATGAGCAGTTCTTC